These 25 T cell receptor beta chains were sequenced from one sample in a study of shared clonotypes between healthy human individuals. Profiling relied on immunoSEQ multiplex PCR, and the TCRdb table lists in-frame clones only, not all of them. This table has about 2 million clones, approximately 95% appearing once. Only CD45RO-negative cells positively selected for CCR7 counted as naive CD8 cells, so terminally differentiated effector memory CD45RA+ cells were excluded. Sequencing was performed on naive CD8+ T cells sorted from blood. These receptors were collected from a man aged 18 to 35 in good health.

CDR3 residues: CASSLSGPSGAEQYF. The DNA for the CDR3 is TGTGCCAGCAGTTTATCGGGACCCTCCGGAGCCGAGCAGTACTTC. V usage is TRBV27 and J usage is TRBJ2-7; TRBD1 or TRBD2 may be the D gene (5 bases each). V lost 0 bases and J 6 bases, leaving 15 bases between the germline ends. The CDR3 totals 15 residues. Germline CDR1 reads MNHEY; CDR2 reads SMNVEV (reference sequence).

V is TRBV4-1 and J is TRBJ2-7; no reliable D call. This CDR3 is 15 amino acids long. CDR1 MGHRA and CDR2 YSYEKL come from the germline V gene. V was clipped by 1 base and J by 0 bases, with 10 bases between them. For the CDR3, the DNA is TGCGCCAGCAGCCAAGCTGAACGACGCTCCTACGAGCAGTACTTC. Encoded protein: CASSQAERRSYEQYF.

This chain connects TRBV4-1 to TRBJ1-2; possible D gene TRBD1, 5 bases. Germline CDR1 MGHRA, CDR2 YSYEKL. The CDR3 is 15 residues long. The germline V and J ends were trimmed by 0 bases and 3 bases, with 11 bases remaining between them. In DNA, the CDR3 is TGCGCCAGCAGCCAAGAAAATCCGGGGGACTATGGCTACACCTTC. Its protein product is CASSQENPGDYGYTF.

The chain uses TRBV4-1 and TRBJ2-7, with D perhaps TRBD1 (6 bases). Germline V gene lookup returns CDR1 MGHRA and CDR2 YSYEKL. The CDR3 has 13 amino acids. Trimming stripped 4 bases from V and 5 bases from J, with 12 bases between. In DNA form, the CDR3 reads TGCGCCAGCAGCCCACAGGGAAAGGACGAGCAGTACTTC. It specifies CASSPQGKDEQYF.

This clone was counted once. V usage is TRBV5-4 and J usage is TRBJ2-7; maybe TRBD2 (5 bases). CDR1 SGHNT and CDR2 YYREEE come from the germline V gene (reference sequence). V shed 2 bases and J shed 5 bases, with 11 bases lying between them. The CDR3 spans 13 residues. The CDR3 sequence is CASSLFGVHEQYF. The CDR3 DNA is TGTGCCAGCAGCTTATTCGGGGTCCACGAGCAGTACTTC. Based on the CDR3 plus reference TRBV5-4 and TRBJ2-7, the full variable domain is ETGVTQSPTHLIKTRGQQVTLRCSSQSGHNTVSWYQQALGQGPQFIFQYYREEENGRGNFPPRFSGLQFPNYSSELNVNALELDDSALYLCASSLFGVHEQYFGPGTRLTVT.

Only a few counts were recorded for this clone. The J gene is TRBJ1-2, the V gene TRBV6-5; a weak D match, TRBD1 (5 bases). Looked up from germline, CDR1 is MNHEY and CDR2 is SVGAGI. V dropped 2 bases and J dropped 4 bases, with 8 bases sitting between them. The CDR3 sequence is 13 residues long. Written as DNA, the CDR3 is TGTGCCAGCAGTTACGGGGGGGTCTATGGCTACACCTTC. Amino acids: CASSYGGVYGYTF.

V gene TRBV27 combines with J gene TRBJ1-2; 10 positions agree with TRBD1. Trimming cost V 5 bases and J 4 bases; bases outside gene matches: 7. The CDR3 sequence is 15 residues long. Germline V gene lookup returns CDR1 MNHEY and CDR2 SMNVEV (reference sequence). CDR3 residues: CASSLSDRGTYGYTF. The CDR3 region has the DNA TGTGCCAGCAGTCTTTCGGACAGGGGGACCTATGGCTACACCTTC.

CDR3 DNA: TGTGCCATCAGTGTAGAACTGACCTACGAGCAGTACTTC. Its translation is CAISVELTYEQYF. The chain couples TRBV10-3 to TRBJ2-7, with unresolved D. Trimming pared 4 bases from V and 2 bases from J, leaving 9 bases between. CDR3 length equals 13 residues. Germline CDR1 ENHRY, CDR2 SYGVKD.

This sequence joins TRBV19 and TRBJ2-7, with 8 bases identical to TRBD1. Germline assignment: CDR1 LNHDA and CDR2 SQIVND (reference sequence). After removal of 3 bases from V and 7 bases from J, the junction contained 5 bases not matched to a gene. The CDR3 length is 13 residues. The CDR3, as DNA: TGTGCCAGTAGTATTGCGAGGACAGGGGAGCAGTACTTC. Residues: CASSIARTGEQYF.

The CDR3, as DNA: TGTGCCAGCAGCTCCACTCATTGGGATGTCTACGAGCAGTACTTC. It specifies CASSSTHWDVYEQYF. The chain links TRBV6-1 to TRBJ2-7, with unresolved D. This CDR3 is 15 amino acids long. Germline V CDR1 and CDR2: MNHNS, SASEGT. V shed 6 bases and J shed 3 bases, with 18 bases lying between them.

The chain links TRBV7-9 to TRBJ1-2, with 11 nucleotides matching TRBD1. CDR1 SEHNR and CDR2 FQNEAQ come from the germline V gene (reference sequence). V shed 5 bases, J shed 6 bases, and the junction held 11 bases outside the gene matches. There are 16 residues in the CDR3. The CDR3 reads CASSPRTGGVINGYTF. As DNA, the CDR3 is TGTGCCAGCAGCCCACGGACAGGGGGCGTTATTAATGGCTACACCTTC.

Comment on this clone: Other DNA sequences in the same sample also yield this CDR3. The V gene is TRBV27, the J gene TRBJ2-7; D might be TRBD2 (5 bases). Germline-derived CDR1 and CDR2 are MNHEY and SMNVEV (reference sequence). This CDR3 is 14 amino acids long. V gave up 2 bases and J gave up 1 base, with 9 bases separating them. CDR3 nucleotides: TGTGCCAGCAGTTTAGGGAGTTATTCCTACGAGCAGTACTTC. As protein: CASSLGSYSYEQYF.

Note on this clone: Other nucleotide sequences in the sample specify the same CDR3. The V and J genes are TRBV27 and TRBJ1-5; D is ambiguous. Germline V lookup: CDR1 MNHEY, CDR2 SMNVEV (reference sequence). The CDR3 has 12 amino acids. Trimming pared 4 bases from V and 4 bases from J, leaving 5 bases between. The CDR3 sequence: CASSSGNQPQHF. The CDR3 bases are TGTGCCAGCAGTTCGGGTAATCAGCCCCAGCATTTT.

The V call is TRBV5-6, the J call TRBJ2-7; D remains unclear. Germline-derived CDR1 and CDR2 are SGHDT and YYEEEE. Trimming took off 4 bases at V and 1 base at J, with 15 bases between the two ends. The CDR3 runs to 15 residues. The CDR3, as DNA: TGTGCCAGCAGCACTACGCCGAGTGCTTCCTACGAGCAGTACTTC. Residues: CASSTTPSASYEQYF.

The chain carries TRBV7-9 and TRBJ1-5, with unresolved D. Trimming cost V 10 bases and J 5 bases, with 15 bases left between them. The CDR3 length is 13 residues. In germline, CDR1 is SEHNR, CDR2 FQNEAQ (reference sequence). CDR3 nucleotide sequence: TGTGCCACCGCAGCGTATTCGCATCAGCCCCAGCATTTT. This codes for CATAAYSHQPQHF.

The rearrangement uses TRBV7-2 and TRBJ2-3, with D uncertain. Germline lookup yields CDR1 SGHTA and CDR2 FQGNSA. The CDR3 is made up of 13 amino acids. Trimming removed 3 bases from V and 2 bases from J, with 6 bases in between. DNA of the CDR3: TGTGCCAGCAGCTTTCTTAACACAGATACGCAGTATTTT. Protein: CASSFLNTDTQYF.

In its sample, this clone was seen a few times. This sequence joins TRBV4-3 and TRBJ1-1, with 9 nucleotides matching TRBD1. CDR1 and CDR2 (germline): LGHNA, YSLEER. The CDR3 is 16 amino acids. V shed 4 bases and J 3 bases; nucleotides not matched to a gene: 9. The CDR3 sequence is CASSRRQTGGDTEAFF. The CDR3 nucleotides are TGCGCCAGCAGCCGGCGACAGACAGGGGGGGACACTGAAGCTTTCTTT.

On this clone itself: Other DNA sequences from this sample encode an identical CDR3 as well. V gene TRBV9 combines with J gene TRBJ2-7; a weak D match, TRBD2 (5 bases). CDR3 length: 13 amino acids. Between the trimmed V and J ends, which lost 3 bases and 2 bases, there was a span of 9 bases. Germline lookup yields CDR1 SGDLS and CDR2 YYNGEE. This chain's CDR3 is CASSGGGPYEQYF. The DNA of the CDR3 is TGTGCCAGCAGCGGAGGAGGTCCCTACGAGCAGTACTTC.

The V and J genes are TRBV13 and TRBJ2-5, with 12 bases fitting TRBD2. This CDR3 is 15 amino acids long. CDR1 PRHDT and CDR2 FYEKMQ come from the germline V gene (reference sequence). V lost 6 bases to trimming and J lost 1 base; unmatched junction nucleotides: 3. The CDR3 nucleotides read TGTGCCAGCAGGAGACTAGCGGGGGCCCAAGAGACCCAGTACTTC. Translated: CASRRLAGAQETQYF.

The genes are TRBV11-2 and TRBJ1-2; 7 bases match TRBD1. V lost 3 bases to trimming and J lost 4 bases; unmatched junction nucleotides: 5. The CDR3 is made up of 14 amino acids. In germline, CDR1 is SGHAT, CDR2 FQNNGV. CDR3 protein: CASSFGGGGYGYTF. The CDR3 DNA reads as TGTGCCAGCAGCTTCGGAGGGGGCGGCTATGGCTACACCTTC.

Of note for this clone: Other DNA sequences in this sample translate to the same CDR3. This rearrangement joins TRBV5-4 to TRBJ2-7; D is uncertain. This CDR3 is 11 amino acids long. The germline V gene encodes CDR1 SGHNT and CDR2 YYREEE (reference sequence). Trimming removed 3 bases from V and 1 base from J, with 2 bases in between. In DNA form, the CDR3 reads TGTGCCAGCAGCTCTTCCTACGAGCAGTACTTC. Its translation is CASSSSYEQYF.

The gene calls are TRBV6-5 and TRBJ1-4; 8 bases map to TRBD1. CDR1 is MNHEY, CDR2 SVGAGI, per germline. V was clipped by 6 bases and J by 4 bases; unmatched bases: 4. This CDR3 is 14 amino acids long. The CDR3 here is CASRPTGVNEKLFF. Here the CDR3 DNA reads TGTGCCAGCAGACCGACAGGGGTTAATGAAAAACTGTTTTTT.

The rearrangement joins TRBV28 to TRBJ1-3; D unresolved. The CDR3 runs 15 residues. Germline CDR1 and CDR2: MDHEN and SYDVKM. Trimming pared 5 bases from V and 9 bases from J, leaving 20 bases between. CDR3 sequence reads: CASSPRQRRESTIYF. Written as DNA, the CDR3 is TGTGCCAGCAGTCCAAGGCAAAGACGGGAGAGCACCATATATTTT.

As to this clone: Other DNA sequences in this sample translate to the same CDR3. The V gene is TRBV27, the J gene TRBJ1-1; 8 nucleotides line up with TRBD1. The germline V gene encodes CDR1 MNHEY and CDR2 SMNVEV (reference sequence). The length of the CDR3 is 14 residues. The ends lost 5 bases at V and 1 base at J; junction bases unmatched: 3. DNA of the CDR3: TGTGCCAGCAGTATTGACAGGGGGAACACTGAAGCTTTCTTT. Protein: CASSIDRGNTEAFF.

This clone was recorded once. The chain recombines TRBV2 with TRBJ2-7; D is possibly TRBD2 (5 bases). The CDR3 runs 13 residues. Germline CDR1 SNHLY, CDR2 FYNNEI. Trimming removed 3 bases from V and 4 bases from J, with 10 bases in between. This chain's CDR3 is CASSDALAYEQYF. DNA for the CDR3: TGTGCCAGCAGTGATGCTCTAGCTTACGAGCAGTACTTC.